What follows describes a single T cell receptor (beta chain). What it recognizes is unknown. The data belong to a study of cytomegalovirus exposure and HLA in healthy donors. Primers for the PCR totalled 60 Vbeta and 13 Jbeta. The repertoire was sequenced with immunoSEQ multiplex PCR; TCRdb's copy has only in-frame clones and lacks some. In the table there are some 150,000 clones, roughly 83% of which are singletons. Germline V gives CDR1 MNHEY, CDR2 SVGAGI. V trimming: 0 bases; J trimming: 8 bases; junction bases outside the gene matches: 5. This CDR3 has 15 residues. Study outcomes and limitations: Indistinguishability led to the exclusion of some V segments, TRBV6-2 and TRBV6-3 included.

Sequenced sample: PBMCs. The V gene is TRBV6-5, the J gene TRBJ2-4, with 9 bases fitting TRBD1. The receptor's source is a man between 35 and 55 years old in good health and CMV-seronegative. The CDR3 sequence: CASSYSRDRVYIQYF. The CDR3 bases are TGTGCCAGCAGTTACTCGAGGGACAGGGTGTACATTCAGTACTTC.